This T cell receptor (beta chain) was observed in a study of cytomegalovirus exposure and HLA in healthy donors listed by TCRdb under 2017. Study-wide context: An earlier analysis of approximately 640 of the donors reported approximately 290 Gb of sequence data and some 120 million unique TCR beta sequences from some 180 million T cells. Roughly 300 gigabases of sequencing data and roughly 90 million unique TCR sequences were included in an early release covering several hundred HLA-typed donors. Among the roughly 390 genotyped donors, under 90% belonged to the genetic ancestry cluster associated with self-reported Caucasian donors. The aim of the study was to test whether cataloging public T cell receptors could identify signatures of past pathogen exposure. The study used immunosequencing to profile the T cell repertoires of hundreds of subjects and linked those repertoires to cytomegalovirus serostatus. In addition to the first cohort of several hundred subjects, a separate validation cohort of 120 different subjects was used. To predict cytomegalovirus infection status, the study brought together high-throughput TCR immunosequencing, statistical association of individual TCRs with disease status, and machine learning. In a later analysis, previously published TCR beta repertoires from more than 500 donors were re-analyzed and high-resolution HLA genotyping was added so that TCR occurrence patterns could be studied. The later analysis used no new phenotypic data to find candidate immune exposures, relying instead on TCR beta sequences and their occurrence across donors. To decide whether each TCR beta V gene segment behaved as functional or pseudogenic, an earlier analysis of some 540 of the donors relied on high-throughput TCR beta sequencing. Donor age, sex, ethnicity and CMV serostatus were compiled together with the repertoire data. A later genetic analysis took genome-wide SNP genotypes for about three fifths of the 666 donors and used that subset as a discovery cohort. Every repertoire in the discovery cohort had been generated on one and the same sequencing platform. Both class I and class II loci were covered by HLA typing, at four-digit resolution. Typing coverage differed by locus: A, B, C, DRB1 and DQB1 were typed in roughly 620-630 donors, DQA1 in 522, DPA1 in nearly 610, and DPB1 in just under 490. Because of strong linkage in the cohort, roughly five DR-DQ haplotypes were treated as single units for association and clustering. Across 398 genotyped donors of the cohort, an average of roughly 230,000 unique TCR beta nucleotide sequences per donor were sequenced, and 15% to 20% of those sequences were non-productive.

Comments on this clone: Its antigen is currently not known. No much larger clone is present one base from it, and per-base qualities are unavailable.

The cohort comprised under 700 healthy bone marrow donors. Cohort members were all nominally healthy when sampled, although unrecorded immune exposures were likely present. The donor was CMV seropositive and was included in the group of 250 to 350 seropositive cohort members. Every donor gave a peripheral blood sample, and the peripheral blood mononuclear cells from that sample were used for TCR beta sequencing. Genomic DNA was extracted from the blood cell samples with the Qiagen DNeasy Blood Extraction Kit. Libraries were made using the immunoSEQ multiplex PCR assay. For the multiplex PCR, a mixture combining 60 forward primers for TCR Vbeta segments and 13 reverse primers for TCR Jbeta segments was used. The CDR3 region of rearranged TCR beta genes was amplified from genomic DNA by a multiplex PCR assay. On the Illumina HiSeq System, the amplified TCR beta libraries were sequenced as 87-base-pair reads. The authors' analysis ran thus. Across the 670 or so repertoires, a later analysis counted about 81 million unique TCR beta chains, roughly 11 million of which were shared by at least two donors. A nearest-neighbor algorithm error-corrected the raw reads and collapsed the reads into unique sequences, merging closely related sequences to remove PCR and sequencing errors. To assign V, D and J gene segments, CDR3 sequences were aligned to IMGT reference sequences. For a sequence to be retained, at least a six-nucleotide match to both a V gene segment and a J gene segment was required. A rearrangement was called productive if the CDR3 had no stop codons and remained in frame with V and J, and every other rearrangement was called non-productive. Following IMGT convention, CDR3 was defined as the stretch from the second conserved V-encoded cysteine up to the conserved J-encoded phenylalanine. In an earlier analysis of just under 600 of the donors, sequences lacking an unambiguous match to a single V gene segment were excluded. An earlier analysis of under 750 of the donors called V segments functional above 56.7% productive rearrangements and segregating when the between-donor standard deviation exceeded 5%. To diagnose cytomegalovirus status from the catalog of TCR beta chain sequences, a statistical classification framework was built. In a later analysis, TCR nucleotide sequences were compared against IMGT/GENE-DB human TR gene sequences so that V and J genes could be assigned. The TCRdist pipeline was used in a later analysis to assign CDR3 sequences and most-parsimonious VDJ recombination scenarios. In a later analysis, each TCR beta chain was defined by its CDR3 amino acid sequence together with its V-gene family, and reads without a unique V-gene family were excluded. As a way to deal with suspected cross-contamination and a sequencing artifact, a later analysis dropped roughly 600 nucleotide sequences that were highly shared and had low generation probability. In a later analysis, a clonal expansion index was calculated for each public chain from normalized within-repertoire ranks of inferred template counts. In a later analysis, generation probabilities were computed using a VDJ recombination model fitted to out-of-frame rearrangements, and the results were checked against IGoR. In a later analysis, TCR-TCR, TCR-HLA and TCR-CMV co-occurrence was scored with hypergeometric tests, and a repertoire-size bias correction was applied to TCR pairs. To estimate false discovery rates, a later analysis permuted the HLA or CMV assignments 20 times. In a later analysis, co-occurring TCRs were grouped using DBSCAN, with TCRdist sequence similarity added in when clustering inside HLA-allele-positive subsets. Repertoires with fewer than 30,000 or more than 120,000 public chains were left out of co-occurrence clustering, as were a handful of repertoires with anomalous nucleotide sharing. The immuneACCESS repertoire file appears here via TCRdb, limited to in-frame rearrangements. These files lack a portion of the clones; in checked studies, under half of the deficit traces to unresolved V genes, and the cause of the others is not known. V, J and clone size are taken as reported in that table, and D and trimming were inferred from the DNA itself. The sample table contains around 110,000 clones; only one count was recorded for 50% to 70% of them. Roughly 9% of the sample is in the top ten clones.

The cysteine opens and the phenylalanine closes a CDR3 of 17 amino acids. Just CDR3 DNA is preserved here, 51 bases in frame from base 1. The germline V gene supplies CDR1 LGHNA and CDR2 YNFKEQ. V loses 0 bases of germline sequence and J loses 0 bases, and the interval between the two ends is 12 bases. The paper's findings and limits, for the study overall: In a later analysis, some 17,000 TCR beta sequences were associated with specific HLA alleles at a false discovery rate of 0.05. When HLA alleles, especially DR and DQ, strongly co-occurred, TCR associations were difficult to assign to individual alleles. In a later genetic analysis, fewer N-insertions in productive TCRs were reported among donors in an Asian-associated ancestry cluster than the approximately 630-donor mean. Linkage disequilibrium might explain the correlated functional status among segregating V segments, but an unknown experimental factor could not be ruled out. An earlier analysis of around 540 of the donors showed that most TCR beta V segments appeared in productive rearrangements either about 90% or about 30% of the time, which broadly matched IMGT annotations. The authors suggested that the approach could potentially be generalized to other disease states and immunological phenotypes. The cohort was sequenced for TCR beta chains only, and without alpha or paired-chain data the features that could be detected were limited. Because HLA typing was missing for some donors at each locus, association tests included only the typed subset. According to a later analysis, TCR association rates differed among HLA loci, with DRB1 alleles showing the most associated TCRs and HLA-C alleles showing the fewest. In a later analysis, several top co-occurrence clusters were reported to appear linked to parvovirus B19, influenza, CMV and Epstein-Barr virus. Three of the identified cytomegalovirus-associated TCR beta chains were confirmed in vitro to be specific for cytomegalovirus antigens. Sequencing depth was assumed to be roughly uniform across donors in the presence/absence analyses, though that assumption may not hold. In a later analysis, most CMV-associated TCR beta chains were found to appear HLA-restricted, with HLA associations seemingly driven largely by CMV exposure. The classifier was reported to diagnose cytomegalovirus status with high specificity and sensitivity in both the original and validation cohorts. The only immune exposure information available for the cohort was CMV serostatus. A further reported finding was that TCR beta sequences accurately predicted the HLA-A and HLA-B alleles for most subjects in the first cohort. While some public TCRs were present in many individuals, most TCR sequences turned up only very rarely across donors. Some IMGT-functional V segments, including TRBV6-2 and TRBV6-3, could not be told apart with the 87-base-pair reads, so those segments were excluded. Compared with equally common non-associated chains, HLA-associated TCR beta chains in a later analysis were more clonally expanded and had lower generation probabilities. In the study, roughly 160 TCR beta chains were listed as associated with cytomegalovirus. A cluster of highly shared sequence variants was judged likely to represent a technical artifact of the sequencing pipeline. A later genetic analysis associated a missense DCLRE1C variant with V-gene and J-gene trimming of TCR beta chains, and an independent cohort replicated the association. Because counts were too low, around 17 rarely observed V segments, including chromosome 9 orphons, were left out of the earlier analysis of roughly 600 of the donors.

Source material: PBMCs. This receptor was obtained from a woman aged 40 to 50 in good health and CMV-seropositive. The chain employs TRBV4-2 and TRBJ1-3; the D gene cannot be resolved reliably. For the CDR3, the sequence is CASSQEAGSYSGNTIYF. In nucleotides, the sequence is TGTGCCAGCAGCCAAGAAGCAGGCAGCTACTCTGGAAACACCATATATTTT.